This TCR beta chain was documented in a study of vaccination effects on CD4 cells after COVID-19. The study, taken as a whole, reports: Clones arising from infection and from vaccination showed marked clonal contraction late after vaccination.

The method was immunoSEQ multiplex PCR; TCRdb's version includes in-frame clones alone and lacks a portion of them. Counted here are 60,000 to 70,000 clones, roughly 79% occurring once; the ten biggest clones make up under 3%. The CDR3 runs 13 residues. Trimming pared 3 bases from V and 1 base from J, leaving 9 bases between. Germline CDR1 is DFQATT and CDR2 is SNEGSKA (reference sequence). Comment on this clone: What it recognizes is unknown.

Expansion of antigen-specific CD4+ T cells with viral peptide pools was carried out by the ViraFEST assay before sequencing. Cells that had been cultured for less than eleven days were the source of isolated CD4+ T cells. Half of the medium was exchanged for IL-2 medium on both days 3 and 7. V gene TRBV20-1 combines with J gene TRBJ2-5; D is uncertain. The sequence derives from a human donor who received a COVID-19 vaccine. The material was CD4+ T cells from PBMCs cultured with HCoV-229E spike peptides, obtained before COVID-19 vaccination. Here the CDR3 reads CSASPDVQETQYF. The CDR3 region has the DNA TGCAGTGCTAGTCCGGACGTCCAAGAGACCCAGTACTTC.